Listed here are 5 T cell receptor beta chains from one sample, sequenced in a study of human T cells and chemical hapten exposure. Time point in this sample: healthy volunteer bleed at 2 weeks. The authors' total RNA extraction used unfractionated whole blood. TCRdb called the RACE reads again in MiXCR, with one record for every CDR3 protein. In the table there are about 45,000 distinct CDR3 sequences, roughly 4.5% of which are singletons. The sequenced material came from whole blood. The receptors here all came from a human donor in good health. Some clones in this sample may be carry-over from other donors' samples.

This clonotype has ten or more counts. The CDR3: CASSQDPGLLTNEKLFF. The CDR3 DNA is TGTGCCAGCAGCCAAGATCCGGGGTTGTTAACTAATGAAAAACTGTTTTTT. This rearrangement joins TRBV14 to TRBJ1-4; D not certain. V was clipped by 0 bases and J by 1 base, with 12 bases between them. The CDR3 length is 17 residues. CDR1 and CDR2 from the germline V gene are SGHDN and FVKESK.

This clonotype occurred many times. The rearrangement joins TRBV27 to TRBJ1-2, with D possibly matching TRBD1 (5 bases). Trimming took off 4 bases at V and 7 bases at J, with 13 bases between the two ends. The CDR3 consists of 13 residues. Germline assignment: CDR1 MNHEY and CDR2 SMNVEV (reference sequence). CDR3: CASSSQELAGYTF. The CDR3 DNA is TGTGCCAGCAGTTCACAGGAGCTCGCTGGCTACACCTTC.

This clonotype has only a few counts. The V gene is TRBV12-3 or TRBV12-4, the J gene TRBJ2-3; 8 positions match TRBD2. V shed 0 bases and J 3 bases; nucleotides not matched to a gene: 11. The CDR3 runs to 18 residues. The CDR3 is CASSLASMGGRYTDTQYF. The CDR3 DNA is TGTGCCAGCAGTTTAGCCTCGATGGGCGGGAGGTATACAGATACGCAGTATTTT.

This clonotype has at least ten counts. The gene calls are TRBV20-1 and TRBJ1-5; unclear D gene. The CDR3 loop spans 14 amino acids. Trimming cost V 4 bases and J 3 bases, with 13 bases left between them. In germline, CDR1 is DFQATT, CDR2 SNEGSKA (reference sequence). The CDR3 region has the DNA TGCAGTGCTACGGCAGGCCTTCCCAATCAGCCCCAGCATTTT. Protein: CSATAGLPNQPQHF.

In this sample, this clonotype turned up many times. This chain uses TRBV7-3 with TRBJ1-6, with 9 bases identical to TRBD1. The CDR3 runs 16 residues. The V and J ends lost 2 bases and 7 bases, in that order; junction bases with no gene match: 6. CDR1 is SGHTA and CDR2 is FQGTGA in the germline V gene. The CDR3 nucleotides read TGTGCCAGCAGCTTATTGACAGGGGGGGACAATTCACCCCTCCACTTT. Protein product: CASSLLTGGDNSPLHF. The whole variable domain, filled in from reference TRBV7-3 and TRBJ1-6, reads GAGVSQTPSNKVTEKGKYVELRCDPISGHTALYWYRQSLGQGPEFLIYFQGTGAADDSGLPNDRFFAVRPEGSVSTLKIQRTERGDSAVYLCASSLLTGGDNSPLHFGNGTRLTVT.